This TCR beta chain was sequenced for a study of cytomegalovirus exposure and HLA in healthy donors. In the study overall: Among several hundred genotyped donors, about 85% fell in the Caucasian-associated ancestry cluster.

Trimming took 1 base from V and 6 from J, leaving 10 bases between them. The CDR3 runs 14 residues. The germline gives CDR1 MNHNS, CDR2 SASEGT. The primer mix had 60 Vbeta and 13 Jbeta primers. Generated by immunoSEQ multiplex PCR, the TCRdb table keeps only in-frame clones and is missing some. The data contain some 87,000 clones, roughly 80% of them singletons. Study results and limitations: As was reported, the HLA-A and HLA-B alleles of most subjects were accurately predicted from TCR beta sequences. Per a later analysis, about 17,000 TCR beta sequences showed association with HLA alleles at 0.05 false discovery rate. Prior analysis indicated that the majority of TCR beta V segments exhibited productivity approximately 87% or approximately 30% of the time.

In regard to this clone: The antigen remains undetermined.

This receptor was identified in a woman aged 40 to 55 in good health and CMV-seropositive. The sequenced material came from PBMCs. The chain employs TRBV6-1 and TRBJ2-4; D possibly corresponds to TRBD2 (5 bases). CDR3 sequence reads: CASSEGTRGNIQYF. CDR3 coding DNA: TGTGCCAGCAGTGAAGGAACTAGAGGAAACATTCAGTACTTC.